Below are 16 T cell receptor beta chains sequenced from a single sample in a study of T cell changes during pregnancy in multiple sclerosis. Data came from immunoSEQ multiplex PCR; TCRdb stores just in-frame clones and leaves some out. The table records over 70,000 clones, around 94% of them present only once. The starting material was peripheral blood, obtained in the third trimester of pregnancy. These receptors all come from a female donor with multiple sclerosis, enrolled in a pregnancy study.

The chain carries TRBV2 and TRBJ2-3; the D gene is possibly TRBD1 (6 bases). Germline CDR1 is SNHLY and CDR2 is FYNNEI. The CDR3 runs to 17 residues. V was cut by 5 bases and J by 5 bases, with 23 bases left in between. In DNA form, the CDR3 reads TGTGCCAGCAGTACTAACCCCAACCGACAGGCGGAAGATACGCAGTATTTT. This sequence encodes CASSTNPNRQAEDTQYF.

The chain links TRBV5-5 to TRBJ1-1, with 9 bases matching TRBD1. The trim removed 4 bases at V and 0 bases at J, leaving 16 bases unmatched. The CDR3 is made up of 19 amino acids. Germline CDR1 reads SGHKS; CDR2 reads YYEKEE (reference sequence). The CDR3 DNA reads as TGTGCCAGCAGCCCGTTCCCGGGACAGGGATCGCCTGTGAACACTGAAGCTTTCTTT. It is translated as CASSPFPGQGSPVNTEAFF.

The chain joins TRBV2 to TRBJ2-2, with TRBD2 matching 9 bases. The CDR3 has 14 amino acids. The V segment lost 8 bases and the J segment 6 bases; nucleotides outside the gene matches: 7. CDR1 and CDR2 (germline): SNHLY, FYNNEI. The CDR3 here is CASCAGGAAGELFF. The CDR3 nucleotides read TGTGCCAGCTGCGCGGGAGGGGCGGCCGGGGAGCTGTTTTTT.

V gene TRBV30 combines with J gene TRBJ2-3; 10 bases are a match to TRBD2. V shed 3 bases and J 6 bases; nucleotides not matched to a gene: 9. CDR1 and CDR2 from the germline V gene are GTSNPN and SVGIG (reference sequence). The CDR3 extends over 15 amino acids. The CDR3 loop reads CAWSPLLTSGDTQYF. CDR3 DNA sequence: TGTGCCTGGAGCCCTCTCCTGACTAGCGGGGATACGCAGTATTTT.

The chain recombines TRBV19 with TRBJ1-5; TRBD1 matches at 8 bases. The germline gives CDR1 LNHDA, CDR2 SQIVND (reference sequence). With V trimmed by 7 bases and J by 0 bases, 11 bases remained unmatched. The CDR3 is 17 residues long. CDR3 in DNA: TGTGCCAGTAATTTGGGTTGGACAGGGCATAGCAATCAGCCCCAGCATTTT. Translated: CASNLGWTGHSNQPQHF.

This chain joins TRBV27 and TRBJ2-3; 11 positions agree with TRBD2. The V gene's germline CDR1 is MNHEY and CDR2 SMNVEV (reference sequence). This CDR3 spans 16 amino acids. Germline trimming cut 4 bases from V and 3 bases from J; bases unmatched to any gene: 6. CDR3 nucleotides: TGTGCCAGCAGTTCGGGGCTAGCGGGAGGAACAGATACGCAGTATTTT. It is translated as CASSSGLAGGTDTQYF.

This clone was detected once. V is TRBV6-1 and J is TRBJ1-6; D gene uncertain. The V end lost 4 bases, the J end lost 7 bases, and 8 bases lay between the germline ends. From germline, CDR1 is MNHNS and CDR2 SASEGT. This CDR3 is built from 13 residues. CDR3 DNA sequence: TGTGCCAGCAGTGGAATGAGAAATTCACCCCTCCACTTT. Encoded protein: CASSGMRNSPLHF.

The gene calls are TRBV21-1 and TRBJ2-1; no DNA check was done on the table's D call, TRBD2. TRBV21-1 is deemed a pseudogene. The CDR3 runs 17 residues. CDR3 nucleotide sequence: TGTGCCAGCAGGTTGATCCGTGCGGGAGCGCGAAACAATGAGCAGTTCTTC. This gives the protein CASRLIRAGARNNEQFF.

The chain uses TRBV4-3 and TRBJ2-1, with 9 nucleotides matching TRBD2. The CDR3 is 16 residues long. Trimming cost V 0 bases and J 11 bases; bases outside gene matches: 11. Germline V CDR1 and CDR2: LGHNA, YSLEER. CDR3 region: CASSQELGLAGWQQFF. CDR3 in DNA: TGCGCCAGCAGCCAAGAACTCGGGCTAGCGGGATGGCAGCAGTTCTTC.

The V gene is TRBV29-1, the J gene TRBJ1-5, with TRBD1 matching 7 bases. The CDR3 contains 13 residues. Germline CDR1 is SQVTM and CDR2 is ANQGSEA. The ends lost 5 bases at V and 6 bases at J; junction bases unmatched: 7. The CDR3 here is CSVLGGEGQPQHF. DNA of the CDR3: TGCAGCGTTCTAGGGGGCGAGGGTCAGCCCCAGCATTTT.

V and J are TRBV7-6 and TRBJ2-7; 8 bases agree with TRBD1. From germline, CDR1 is SGHVS and CDR2 FNYEAQ. This CDR3 is 16 amino acids long. With 1 base clipped from V and 3 bases from J, the junction kept 8 bases outside the gene matches. The CDR3 nucleotides read TGTGCCAGCAGCTTAGAACCGGGACAGGCTTACTACGAGCAGTACTTC. Translation gives CASSLEPGQAYYEQYF. The full variable domain, with the rest looked up from reference TRBV7-6 and TRBJ2-7, is GAGVSQSPRYKVTKRGQDVALRCDPISGHVSLYWYRQALGQGPEFLTYFNYEAQQDKSGLPNDRFSAERPEGSISTLTIQRTEQRDSAMYRCASSLEPGQAYYEQYFGPGTRLTVT.

The chain joins TRBV4-2 to TRBJ1-4; D might be TRBD1 (6 bases). From germline, CDR1 is LGHNA and CDR2 YNFKEQ. The V gene lost 1 base and the J gene lost 8 bases, with 14 bases spanning the gap. This CDR3 has 15 residues. As DNA, the CDR3 is TGTGCCAGCAGCCAAGCGGCGGGGGGCAACGAAAAACTGTTTTTT. The encoded protein is CASSQAAGGNEKLFF.

The V and J genes are TRBV4-1 and TRBJ2-1, with TRBD2 identical over 14 bases. V shed 0 bases and J 3 bases; nucleotides not matched to a gene: 4. From germline, CDR1 is MGHRA and CDR2 YSYEKL. The CDR3 has 18 residues. The CDR3 DNA follows: TGCGCCAGCAGCCAAGAACGGGGACTAGCGGGAGTCTACAATGAGCAGTTCTTC. This encodes CASSQERGLAGVYNEQFF.

The chain employs TRBV30 and TRBJ2-3, with 7 bases that match TRBD2. Trimming removed 2 bases from V and 2 bases from J; junction bases left unmatched: 13. CDR3 length: 17 residues. Germline CDR1 GTSNPN, CDR2 SVGIG (reference sequence). The CDR3 here is CAWSTSLGGMTTDTQYF. Here the CDR3 DNA reads TGTGCCTGGAGTACTAGTTTGGGGGGGATGACCACAGATACGCAGTATTTT.

The chain couples TRBV19 to TRBJ1-1, with TRBD1 as a possible D gene (5 bases). V was trimmed by 2 bases and J by 4 bases, leaving 17 bases between them. The CDR3 is made up of 16 amino acids. Per the germline V gene, CDR1 is LNHDA and CDR2 is SQIVND (reference sequence). CDR3: CASSIPKGVGSTEAFF. The CDR3 DNA sequence: TGTGCCAGTAGTATACCTAAAGGGGTGGGTAGCACTGAAGCTTTCTTT.

The gene calls are TRBV5-1 and TRBJ1-5; 8 bases map to TRBD1. Germline V lookup: CDR1 SGHRS, CDR2 YFSETQ. CDR3 size: 12 residues. Unmatched junction bases numbered 5, after V lost 9 bases and J lost 6 bases. Here the CDR3 reads CAIGQGSQPQHF. DNA for the CDR3: TGCGCCATCGGACAGGGAAGTCAGCCCCAGCATTTT.